The 23 T cell receptor beta chains reported below all come from one sample, sequenced in a study of T cells in Graves' hyperthyroidism and ophthalmopathy. The source material, RNA transcripts, was used to amplify TCR beta CDR3 regions. When the TCR CDR3 underwent first-round RT-PCR, the HTBI primer set was used. TCRdb called the multiplex PCR reads again in MiXCR, with one record for every CDR3 protein. The sample has under 550,000 distinct CDR3 sequences; less than 20% are singletons. Sequencing was performed on blood. The receptors shown here come from a man aged 35 to 55 with Graves' ophthalmopathy.

The CDR3 DNA reads TGTGCCACCAGTGATCCTTCCCTGAGGGGTAATTCGGATACGCAGTATTTT. Amino acid sequence: CATSDPSLRGNSDTQYF. V is TRBV24-1 and J is TRBJ2-3; either TRBD1 or TRBD2 may supply D (5 bases each). CDR3 length equals 17 residues. Germline V gene data show CDR1 as KGHDR and CDR2 as SFDVKD. With 3 bases removed from V and 6 bases from J, the gap between germline ends came to 21 bases.

At least ten counts were recorded for this clonotype. This sequence joins TRBV7-8 and TRBJ1-1, with TRBD1 matching 10 bases. The ends lost 5 bases at V and 5 bases at J; junction bases unmatched: 5. The CDR3 spans 14 residues. The germline gives CDR1 SGHVS, CDR2 FQNEAQ. The CDR3 loop reads CASSKWDRGTEAFF. The CDR3 DNA follows: TGTGCCAGCAGCAAGTGGGACAGGGGAACTGAAGCTTTCTTT.

This clonotype was picked up a small number of times. This chain connects TRBV3-1 to TRBJ2-3, with TRBD2 matching over 12 bases. V lost 6 bases, J lost 2 bases, and 6 bases stayed unmatched. The CDR3 spans 16 residues. Germline CDR1 is LGHDT and CDR2 is YNNKEL (reference sequence). The CDR3 here is CASSRTSGAVTDTQYF. The CDR3 nucleotides read TGTGCCAGCAGTCGGACTAGCGGGGCCGTCACAGATACGCAGTATTTT.

This clonotype was counted at least ten times. The chain carries TRBV2 and TRBJ2-5; 8 nucleotides line up with TRBD1. The ends lost 6 bases at V and 1 base at J; junction bases unmatched: 10. CDR1 is SNHLY and CDR2 is FYNNEI in the germline V gene. The CDR3 has 16 amino acids. In nucleotides, the CDR3 is TGTGCCAGCAGGAAGGCCCAGACAGGGGCCCAAGAGACCCAGTACTTC. This translates into CASRKAQTGAQETQYF.

This chain links TRBV6-4 with TRBJ2-3; 8 bases fit TRBD2. This CDR3 comprises 15 residues. The V and J ends lost 0 bases and 1 base, in that order; junction bases with no gene match: 0. Germline assignment: CDR1 MRHNA and CDR2 SNTAGT. The CDR3, as DNA: TGTGCCAGCAGTGACTCCGGGGGGGGCACAGATACGCAGTATTTT. Translating gives CASSDSGGGTDTQYF.

Comments on this clonotype: Possible read error: a much larger clone is one base away. J is TRBJ1-5 and V is TRBV7-8; 9 nucleotides match TRBD1. With 1 base clipped from V and 4 bases from J, the junction kept 8 bases outside the gene matches. CDR1 is SGHVS and CDR2 is FQNEAQ in the germline V gene. This CDR3 has 17 amino acids. CDR3 bases: TGTGCCAGCAGCTTAGGGGGAGGGACAGGGAGAAATCAGCCCCAGCATTTT. It yields the protein CASSLGGGTGRNQPQHF.

The CDR3 DNA is TGTGCCAGCAGCTTAGCAAGGGGTAGAAATGAAAAACTGTTTTTT. Residues: CASSLARGRNEKLFF. The chain carries TRBV7-9 and TRBJ1-4; tentatively, D is TRBD1 (5 bases). Trimming removed 0 bases at V and 5 bases at J, with 10 bases between. This CDR3 contains 15 residues. Germline CDR1 SEHNR, CDR2 FQNEAQ (reference sequence).

This clonotype was picked up many times. The chain has TRBV7-2 and TRBJ2-1, with D perhaps matching TRBD2 (6 bases). Trimming cost V 6 bases and J 7 bases, with 19 bases left between them. This CDR3 is 15 amino acids long. Germline CDR1 is SGHTA and CDR2 is FQGNSA. The CDR3 protein is CASRLLVGTSNEQFF. CDR3 coding DNA: TGTGCCAGCAGACTCCTAGTAGGGACTTCTAATGAGCAGTTCTTC.

This clonotype was detected only a few times. V and J are TRBV10-3 and TRBJ2-6; D is unresolved. CDR3 length: 16 amino acids. The germline V and J ends were trimmed by 3 bases and 0 bases, with 9 bases remaining between them. CDR1 is ENHRY and CDR2 is SYGVKD in the germline V gene. This chain's CDR3 is CAISDLSRSGANVLTF. CDR3 in DNA: TGTGCCATCAGTGATCTTTCCCGCTCTGGGGCCAACGTCCTGACTTTC.

V and J are TRBV6-1 and TRBJ1-1; 8 bases agree with TRBD1. Unmatched junction bases numbered 9, after V lost 6 bases and J lost 12 bases. The CDR3 sequence is 12 residues long. Germline V gene data show CDR1 as MNHNS and CDR2 as SASEGT. The CDR3 DNA follows: TGTGCCAGCAGCCTGGGTGGACAGGGCTCTTTCTTT. This codes for CASSLGGQGSFF.

The chain joins TRBV19 to TRBJ1-5, with D unresolved. The CDR3 contains 11 residues. Trimming took off 5 bases at V and 9 bases at J, with 8 bases between the two ends. CDR1 and CDR2 from the germline V gene are LNHDA and SQIVND (reference sequence). CDR3 region: CASSPGWPQHF. CDR3 nucleotide sequence: TGTGCCAGTAGTCCCGGCTGGCCCCAGCATTTT.

Remarks on this clonotype: This may be a read error, as it is one base from a much larger clone. The CDR3 protein is CAISRGGQGGTGAFF. The CDR3 DNA sequence: TGTGCCATCAGTCGCGGGGGACAGGGCGGCACTGGAGCTTTCTTT. The genes are TRBV10-3 and TRBJ1-1, with 9 bases matching TRBD1. Germline V gives CDR1 ENHRY, CDR2 SYGVKD. This CDR3 is 15 amino acids long.

This clonotype was seen only a few times. The rearrangement joins TRBV27 to TRBJ1-6, with TRBD1 identical over 7 bases. Germline CDR1 reads MNHEY; CDR2 reads SMNVEV (reference sequence). The CDR3 is 18 amino acids. With 7 bases clipped from V and 0 bases from J, the junction kept 12 bases outside the gene matches. The CDR3 spells CASTTQGGPDSYNSPLHF. The CDR3 coding sequence is TGTGCCAGCACCACGCAGGGGGGCCCGGACTCCTATAATTCACCCCTCCACTTT.

The CDR3 loop is CATVAGDRGSYGYTF. DNA for the CDR3: TGTGCCACCGTGGCGGGCGACAGGGGATCCTATGGCTACACCTTC. The chain is built from TRBV10-3 and TRBJ1-2, with 8 positions matching TRBD1. Germline V gene lookup returns CDR1 ENHRY and CDR2 SYGVKD. Losses at the gene ends were 10 bases for V and 4 bases for J; bases not matched to a gene: 14. The CDR3 spans 15 residues.

A few counts support this clonotype. The rearrangement uses TRBV19 and TRBJ2-1; no reliable D call. The germline CDR1 and CDR2 sequences are LNHDA and SQIVND (reference sequence). V was cut by 1 base and J by 8 bases, with 3 bases left in between. The CDR3 totals 11 residues. The CDR3 loop is CASSIVDEQFF. CDR3 nucleotides: TGTGCCAGTAGTATAGTGGATGAGCAGTTCTTC. The whole variable domain, filled in from reference TRBV19 and TRBJ2-1, reads DGGITQSPKYLFRKEGQNVTLSCEQNLNHDAMYWYRQDPGQGLRLIYYSQIVNDFQKGDIAEGYSVSREKKESFPLTVTSAQKNPTAFYLCASSIVDEQFFGPGTRLTVL.

This clonotype was counted between two and nine times. This chain links TRBV9 with TRBJ1-1, with unresolved D. V was trimmed by 1 base and J by 6 bases, leaving 13 bases between them. The CDR3 runs to 14 residues. From germline, CDR1 is SGDLS and CDR2 YYNGEE. The CDR3 sequence: CASSVSGQVPEAFF. The CDR3 bases are TGTGCCAGCAGCGTATCCGGGCAGGTGCCTGAAGCTTTCTTT.

This chain joins TRBV2 and TRBJ2-4; D unclear. Germline V CDR1 and CDR2: SNHLY, FYNNEI. This CDR3 is built from 15 residues. The V gene lost 5 bases and the J gene lost 1 base, with 12 bases spanning the gap. Here the CDR3 reads CASSKELPAKNIQYF. The CDR3 nucleotides read TGTGCCAGCAGTAAGGAACTGCCTGCCAAAAACATTCAGTACTTC.

This sequence joins TRBV19 and TRBJ1-2, with D unresolved. This CDR3 contains 12 residues. CDR1 LNHDA and CDR2 SQIVND come from the germline V gene (reference sequence). V lost 5 bases and J 8 bases, leaving 12 bases between the germline ends. CDR3 loop: CASSLDGRGYTF. In DNA form, the CDR3 reads TGTGCCAGTAGTCTGGACGGGAGGGGCTACACCTTC.

This clonotype was seen only a few times. This sequence joins TRBV5-6 and TRBJ1-3; D gene ambiguous. Trimming took 0 bases from V and 0 from J, leaving 7 bases between them. The CDR3 contains 15 residues. Germline values: CDR1 SGHDT, CDR2 YYEEEE. CDR3 sequence: CASSLGVLSGNTIYF. CDR3 sequence (DNA): TGTGCCAGCAGCTTGGGCGTCCTCTCTGGAAACACCATATATTTT.

V gene TRBV7-9 combines with J gene TRBJ2-5; 14 bases map to TRBD2. V shed 4 bases and J 5 bases; nucleotides not matched to a gene: 9. The germline gives CDR1 SEHNR, CDR2 FQNEAQ (reference sequence). This CDR3 spans 17 amino acids. The CDR3 protein is CASSSTSTSGGVETQYF. CDR3 bases: TGTGCCAGCAGCTCCACCTCGACTAGCGGGGGGGTTGAGACCCAGTACTTC.

This clonotype showed up many times. The chain has TRBV28 and TRBJ1-4; D is unresolved. Between the trimmed V and J ends, which lost 0 bases and 5 bases, there was a span of 10 bases. Per the germline V gene, CDR1 is MDHEN and CDR2 is SYDVKM. The CDR3 sequence is 15 residues long. CDR3 DNA: TGTGCCAGCAGTTTATGGTTCGCTGCCAATGAAAAACTGTTTTTT. This codes for CASSLWFAANEKLFF. The whole variable domain, remainder taken from reference TRBV28 and TRBJ1-4, is DVKVTQSSRYLVKRTGEKVFLECVQDMDHENMFWYRQDPGLGLRLIYFSYDVKMKEKGDIPEGYSVSREKKERFSLILESASTNQTSMYLCASSLWFAANEKLFFGSGTQLSVL.

The chain carries TRBV5-1 and TRBJ2-7, with 7 bases that match TRBD1. The CDR3 has 16 amino acids. Trimming at V came to 4 bases and at J to 1 base, leaving 11 bases not matched to a gene. The germline CDR1 and CDR2 sequences are SGHRS and YFSETQ. The CDR3 loop reads CASSLLVDRTSYEQYF. CDR3 in DNA: TGCGCCAGCAGCCTCCTCGTGGACAGGACTTCCTACGAGCAGTACTTC.

The V and J genes are TRBV20-1 and TRBJ2-1; 7 bases line up with TRBD2. The CDR3 is 17 residues long. Germline-derived CDR1 and CDR2 are DFQATT and SNEGSKA (reference sequence). The junction had 11 bases not matched to a gene; V was cut back by 0 bases and J by 3 bases. Here the CDR3 reads CSAREHQRDLFYNEQFF. Here the CDR3 DNA reads TGCAGTGCTAGAGAACACCAGCGGGACCTATTCTACAATGAGCAGTTCTTC.